The clone carrying this T cell receptor (beta chain) has at least ten counts. This CDR3 has 16 amino acids. The germline V gene has CDR1 MNHEY and CDR2 SVGAGI. The junction had 3 bases not matched to a gene; V was cut back by 2 bases and J by 0 bases. The entry originates in a study of T-cell reconstitution after alpha-beta-depleted transplantation in children. TCRbeta library construction was performed incorporating unique molecular identifiers. TCRdb analysed the PCR reads with MiXCR anew, one entry per CDR3 protein. The table records some 70,000 distinct CDR3 sequences, more than 5.5% of them present only once.

Sequenced material: PBMCs from the stem cell graft donor, taken from the stem cell graft. The V gene is TRBV6-5, the J gene TRBJ2-1; TRBD2 matches at 8 bases. The TCR sequence derives from a human donor who donated a stem cell graft to a child with acute lymphoblastic leukemia. Here the CDR3 reads CASSYGGGSSYNEQFF. CDR3 sequence (DNA): TGTGCCAGCAGTTACGGCGGGGGGAGCTCCTACAATGAGCAGTTCTTC.